Ten or more counts support the clone carrying this TCR beta chain. Each CDR3 protein gets one entry after TCRdb re-called the 5' RACE reads with MiXCR. The sample consists of roughly 30,000 distinct CDR3 sequences, around 6% of them appearing once. The data are from a study of neurological immune-mediated disorders. The sorted libraries drew on roughly 1 million T cells that were CD4+ or CD8+. In germline, CDR1 is MNHEY, CDR2 SVGEGT. The CDR3 has 14 residues. V was cut by 5 bases and J by 5 bases, with 16 bases left in between. Sequenced input: CD4+ T cells from blood. This sequence originates from a woman between 50 and 59 years old in good health. The rearrangement uses TRBV6-2 or TRBV6-3 and TRBJ2-7; D unclear. CDR3 DNA sequence: TGTGCCAGCAGTCTCTTTGGGCAGGCCGACGAGCAGTACTTC. This codes for CASSLFGQADEQYF.